These T cell receptor beta chains were read from a single sample in a study of CD8 T cells in ankylosing spondylitis. From the 5' RACE reads, TCRdb called clonotypes with MiXCR, one entry per CDR3 protein. The profile shows fewer than 650,000 distinct CDR3 sequences, roughly 13% of them singletons. Input material: blood, either unsorted or a sorted T cell fraction (not recorded which). Source of these receptors: a male donor with ankylosing spondylitis. CDR3s include the opening cysteine and the closing phenylalanine or tryptophan. A D gene is named only where the DNA matches it firmly. Only some rows state a clone size, as once, few, many or a class for expanded clones.

D gene,clone size,J gene,V gene,CDR3 DNA,CDR3 protein
-,few,TRBJ2-2,TRBV18,TGTGCCAGCTCACAACTGACAGGAGACCCCCAGTTCACCGGGGAGCTGTTTTTT,CASSQLTGDPQFTGELFF
-,few,TRBJ2-1,TRBV5-1,TGCGCCAGCAGCTATTCTTCCCGGCTCTACAATGAGCAGTTCTTC,CASSYSSRLYNEQFF
TRBD1,few,TRBJ1-4,TRBV12-3/TRBV12-4,TGTGCCAGCAGTTCTCGGGACAGGAATGAAAAACTGTTTTTT,CASSSRDRNEKLFF
-,-,TRBJ2-5,TRBV5-1,TGCGCCAGCAGCCAGACTAGACTGGGCGAGACCCAGTACTTC,CASSQTRLGETQYF
-,few,TRBJ1-5,TRBV7-2,TGTGCCAGCAGCAAGGGGACGGCGAGGAATCAGCCCCAGCATTTT,CASSKGTARNQPQHF
TRBD2,few,TRBJ2-7,TRBV3-1,TGTGCCAGCAGCCAAGCCCCAAGCGGGAGGGGATCCTACGAGCAGTACTTC,CASSQAPSGRGSYEQYF
TRBD1,many,TRBJ1-5,TRBV12-3/TRBV12-4,TGTGCCAGCAGTCGACAGGGGACTAACCAGCCCCAGCATTTT,CASSRQGTNQPQHF
-,few,TRBJ2-1,TRBV29-1,TGCAGCGACGGGATCAATGAGCAGTTCTTC,CSDGINEQFF
-,many,TRBJ2-1,TRBV5-1,TGCGCCAGCAGCTTGAGTTACTCCAACAATGAGCAGTTCTTC,CASSLSYSNNEQFF
-,many,TRBJ2-5,TRBV5-1,TGCGCCAGCAGTCCCGGGCGGTACCAAGAGACCCAGTACTTC,CASSPGRYQETQYF
-,many,TRBJ1-3,TRBV5-1,TGCGCCAGCAGCCGTACACAGGACGCTGGAAACACCATATATTTT,CASSRTQDAGNTIYF
TRBD2,-,TRBJ2-3,TRBV10-3,TGTGCCATCAGTGTAGAAGCGGGAAGCACAGATACGCAGTATTTT,CAISVEAGSTDTQYF
TRBD2,many,TRBJ2-3,TRBV29-1,TGCAGCGTGCGGGAGGGGGTGGATACGCAGTATTTT,CSVREGVDTQYF
-,many,TRBJ2-2,TRBV12-3/TRBV12-4,TGTGCCAGCAGTTTTGCAGGGAACACCGGGGAGCTGTTTTTT,CASSFAGNTGELFF
-,many,TRBJ2-4,TRBV7-9,TGTGCCAGCAGCCCCCAAGAGGGGGGGACGAACATTCAGTACTTC,CASSPQEGGTNIQYF
-,few,TRBJ2-1,TRBV4-1,TGCGCCAGCAGCCAAGTTGTGACAGCTGACAATGAGCAGTTCTTC,CASSQVVTADNEQFF
-,few,TRBJ2-2,TRBV14,TGTGCCAGCAGCCGGGCAGGGCTGTTCGGGGAGCTGTTTTTT,CASSRAGLFGELFF
TRBD1,-,TRBJ2-1,TRBV6-4,TGTGCCAGCAGTGTCCAGGGGGATGGCTACAATGAGCAGTTCTTC,CASSVQGDGYNEQFF
-,many,TRBJ2-6,TRBV20-1,TGCAGTGCTAGCCGGGGGCGGGATGGGGCCAACGTCCTGACTTTC,CSASRGRDGANVLTF
TRBD1,few,TRBJ1-1,TRBV20-1,TGCAGTGCTAAAGCTCCGGGACAGGGGAACACTGAAGCTTTCTTT,CSAKAPGQGNTEAFF
-,many,TRBJ2-5,TRBV5-1,TGCGCCAGCAGCTTGTCACCCGGGGAGACCCAGTACTTC,CASSLSPGETQYF
-,many,TRBJ2-1,TRBV12-3/TRBV12-4,TGTGCCAGCAGCCTTAGTGACAGTTACAATGAGCAGTTCTTC,CASSLSDSYNEQFF
-,few,TRBJ2-7,TRBV7-6,TGTGCCAGCAGCTCCTTCACTCAACAGGACAGCTACGAGCAGTACTTC,CASSSFTQQDSYEQYF
TRBD2,-,TRBJ2-3,TRBV11-2,TGTGCCAGCAGATCCGGGACTAGCGGGAGGTCAGACACAGATACGCAGTATTTT,CASRSGTSGRSDTDTQYF
-,few,TRBJ2-5,TRBV5-1,TGCGCCAGCAGACTACAGGGTTCCCAAGAGACCCAGTACTTC,CASRLQGSQETQYF
TRBD2,many,TRBJ2-7,TRBV7-2,TGTGCCAGCAGCACTACTACTAGCGGGTGGTCCTACGAGCAGTACTTC,CASSTTTSGWSYEQYF
-,-,TRBJ1-1,TRBV20-1,TGCAGTGCTAGAGATCCTTGGGACCCCCTGAGCACTGAAGCTTTCTTT,CSARDPWDPLSTEAFF
-,-,TRBJ2-1,TRBV4-2,TGTGCCAGCAGCCAAGATCCCCTGAAGTACAATGAGCAGTTCTTC,CASSQDPLKYNEQFF
-,few,TRBJ1-2,TRBV7-2,TGTGCCAGCAGCTTAAGGAGGAACTATGGCTACACCTTC,CASSLRRNYGYTF
TRBD1,few,TRBJ2-5,TRBV5-1,TGCGCCAGCAGCACTGGACAGGGGATAGAGACCCAGTACTTC,CASSTGQGIETQYF
-,few,TRBJ2-1,TRBV5-1,TGCGCCAGCAGCTTGGATGGGGTAACCAATGAGCAGTTCTTC,CASSLDGVTNEQFF
TRBD1,-,TRBJ1-4,TRBV27,TGTGCCAGCAGTCCGCGACAGGGAGCGATAACTAATGAAAAACTGTTTTTT,CASSPRQGAITNEKLFF
-,few,TRBJ2-7,TRBV12-3/TRBV12-4,TGTGCCAGCAGTTCTGACTCGAACAAACCCTACGAGCAGTACTTC,CASSSDSNKPYEQYF
-,-,TRBJ2-1,TRBV29-1,TGCAGCGTTGAGAAAACACTTTACATCAATGAGCAGTTCTTC,CSVEKTLYINEQFF
TRBD1,-,TRBJ1-5,TRBV29-1,TGCAGCGTTGAAATACAGGGGGTGGGTCAGCCCCAGCATTTT,CSVEIQGVGQPQHF
-,few,TRBJ2-3,TRBV20-1,TGCAGTGCTAGAGCGGGGGCGGGCGATACGCAGTATTTT,CSARAGAGDTQYF
TRBD1,-,TRBJ2-2,TRBV20-1,TGCAGTGCTAAAGAACCGGGACAGCCCACAGGGGAGCTGTTTTTT,CSAKEPGQPTGELFF
-,few,TRBJ2-7,TRBV20-1,TGCAGTGGACGGGAGAGCTCCTACGAGCAGTACTTC,CSGRESSYEQYF
TRBD1,-,TRBJ2-2,TRBV5-1,TGCGCCAGCAGGACCGGGACAGGGCAAAAGAACACCGGGGAGCTGTTTTTT,CASRTGTGQKNTGELFF
-,-,TRBJ2-1,TRBV7-6,TGTGCCAGCAGCTTAGTAGTAGCGGCTACGAGCTCCTACAATGAGCAGTTCTTC,CASSLVVAATSSYNEQFF
TRBD2,few,TRBJ2-1,TRBV15,TGTGCCACCAGCAGTGGACTAGCGTTCAGTGAGCAGTTCTTC,CATSSGLAFSEQFF
-,-,TRBJ1-1,TRBV2,TGTGCCAGCAGTGGAATTGCGAACACTGAAGCTTTCTTT,CASSGIANTEAFF
-,few,TRBJ2-3,TRBV3-1,TGTGCCAGCAGCCCCCTAGCCCGACGGGCAGATACGCAGTATTTT,CASSPLARRADTQYF
-,few,TRBJ2-3,TRBV20-1,TGCAGTGCTAGAGATGCGGTAAAAAGCACAGATACGCAGTATTTT,CSARDAVKSTDTQYF
-,few,TRBJ1-2,TRBV3-1,TGTGCCAGCAGCCAAGTCGCGGCAGGGATGGGCTACACCTTC,CASSQVAAGMGYTF
TRBD2,-,TRBJ2-7,TRBV27,TGTGCCAGCAGACCCGGGACTAGTGATAGAGAGCAGTACTTC,CASRPGTSDREQYF
-,few,TRBJ1-1,TRBV2,TGTGCCAGCAGTGCTGCAGGGGTCACTGAAGCTTTCTTT,CASSAAGVTEAFF
-,few,TRBJ2-1,TRBV6-4,TGTGCCAGCAGTGACTCGGAACAGGGGAGGTACAATGAGCAGTTCTTC,CASSDSEQGRYNEQFF
-,-,TRBJ2-1,TRBV11-2,TGTGCCAGCAGCTTAGACGATGGCCGACACTCCTACAATGAGCAGTTCTTC,CASSLDDGRHSYNEQFF
TRBD2,few,TRBJ2-2,TRBV10-2,TGCGCCAGCAGTATTATAGCGGGAGGGCCCAACACCGGGGAGCTGTTTTTT,CASSIIAGGPNTGELFF
-,many,TRBJ2-5,TRBV7-9,TGTGCCAGCAGACAGGGTGGGGAGACCCAGTACTTC,CASRQGGETQYF
TRBD1,-,TRBJ1-5,TRBV10-2,TGCGCCAGCAGGGAAAAAACAGGGGGCCTCAATCAGCCCCAGCATTTT,CASREKTGGLNQPQHF
-,-,TRBJ1-1,TRBV12-5,TGTGCTAGTGGTTTCGACCCGAACACTGAAGCTTTCTTT,CASGFDPNTEAFF
-,few,TRBJ1-1,TRBV10-3,TGTGCCATCAGTGAGTCGGGCAGGGTGGACACTGAAGCTTTCTTT,CAISESGRVDTEAFF
-,many,TRBJ1-1,TRBV5-1,TGCGCCAGCAGCTTTGTAGGGGGGCAGAACACTGAAGCTTTCTTT,CASSFVGGQNTEAFF
-,few,TRBJ2-3,TRBV7-2,TGTGCCAGCAGCTTTGCCGGCCGGGGCGCAGATACGCAGTATTTT,CASSFAGRGADTQYF
-,few,TRBJ1-3,TRBV20-1,TGCAGTGCTAGAGCAGCAGGATCTGGAAACACCATATATTTT,CSARAAGSGNTIYF